The clone carrying this T cell receptor (beta chain) was detected only a few times. No antigen is known for it. This sample is part of a study of beta chain features in type 1 diabetes. General study results and limits: Researchers report that Type 1 diabetes patients had moderately but significantly shorter TCRB CDR3s across all four CD4+ subsets. Patients with type 1 diabetes carried fewer insertions and had more deletions at their VDJ junctions.

V dropped 3 bases and J dropped 2; count of bases not matched to a gene: 8. The CDR3 totals 16 residues. The germline V gene has CDR1 KGHSH and CDR2 LQKENI. Isolated RNA was reverse transcribed in full, so expressed TCRB transcripts were sequenced. The table came from immunoSEQ multiplex PCR; TCRdb's copy has only in-frame clones and leaves some out. Of 150,000 to 180,000 clones listed, approximately 10% are singletons. V usage is TRBV18 and J usage is TRBJ2-7; 9 bases agree with TRBD2. The sequence was obtained from a man between 25 and 39 years old with type 1 diabetes. Material: central memory CD4+ T cells from blood. This chain's CDR3 is CASSPSTSGFTYEQYF. CDR3 in DNA: TGTGCCAGCTCACCCTCGACTAGCGGTTTTACCTACGAGCAGTACTTC. Combining the CDR3 with reference TRBV18 and TRBJ2-7 gives the whole variable domain NAGVMQNPRHLVRRRGQEARLRCSPMKGHSHVYWYRQLPEEGLKFMVYLQKENIIDESGMPKERFSAEFPKEGPSILRIQQVVRGDSAAYFCASSPSTSGFTYEQYFGPGTRLTVT.